This T cell receptor (beta chain) was captured by sequencing in a study of technical replicates of blood from a few donors. V was shortened by 6 bases and J by 12 bases, with 21 bases between the two germline ends. Germline V lookup: CDR1 MGHDK, CDR2 SYGVNS. The length of the CDR3 is 14 residues. Produced via immunoSEQ multiplex PCR; TCRdb's table is partial and in-frame only. The data show tens of thousands of clones, with around nine tenths seen just once and roughly 0.27% held by the top ten. The chain is built from TRBV25-1 and TRBJ2-1, with D possibly being TRBD1 (6 bases). Input material: T cells isolated from PBMCs. This receptor was obtained from a human donor in good health. The CDR3 DNA follows: TGTGCCAGCAGCCTCTCCGGACAGAGCCATGGGCAGTTCTTC. The encoded protein is CASSLSGQSHGQFF.